This TCR beta chain was identified during a study of CD8+ T cells in alopecia areata. Background on the study: Affected scalp percentage set treated patients' severity scores.

Indicated treatment: oral pan-JAK inhibitor, 5-10 mg twice daily. Peripheral blood samples and lesional scalp punch biopsies were obtained from alopecia areata patients. From PBMCs, CD4+ and CD8+ T cells were sorted. Following extraction, RNA underwent reverse transcription to cDNA, which served as the sequencing template. Some clones are missing from TCRdb's copy, which holds only in-frame ones; the method was immunoSEQ multiplex PCR. The table lists about 200,000 clones, roughly two fifths of them singletons, with 0.48% in the top ten. Study results and caveats: Mice showed clearer TCR sharing than patients did, a gap that was possibly HLA-related.

This clone has just a few counts. Its antigen is unidentified. This CDR3 comprises 15 residues. CDR1 is LNHDA, CDR2 SQIVND, per germline (reference sequence). Trimming at V came to 3 bases and at J to 4 bases, leaving 6 bases not matched to a gene. This TCR was recovered from a human donor with alopecia areata. J is TRBJ2-1 and V is TRBV19; 7 nucleotides align to TRBD1. Sample: CD4+ T cells sorted from blood, taken around week 34, from a patient treated with tofacitinib. CDR3 loop: CASSMTGNGYNEQFF. As DNA, the CDR3 is TGTGCCAGTAGTATGACAGGGAACGGGTACAATGAGCAGTTCTTC.